This TCR beta chain was identified in a study of Ad26.COV2.S vaccination and SARS-CoV-2 variants. The sample's treatment: roughly 20 received Ad26.COV2.S at low or high dose, single or two shots; 5 received placebo; per-sample allocation not given. The samples were gathered on day 63 after the first injection of vaccine or placebo. Boston provided a donor who was an adult aged 18-55 years. Notes on this clone: What it recognizes is unknown.

Sequenced by immunoSEQ multiplex PCR; TCRdb stores in-frame clones only, minus some. Of 450,000 to 550,000 clones in the sample, approximately 92% are singletons; the top ten hold over 2.5%. V was pared by 1 base and J by 2 bases, with 13 bases between. There are 16 residues in the CDR3. In germline, CDR1 is LGHNA, CDR2 YSLEER. Study-level points and caveats: It was vaccine recipients, not placebo recipients, who had the higher spike-specific TCR breadth.

The rearrangement uses TRBV4-3 and TRBJ2-3; D possibly matches TRBD1 or TRBD2 (5 bases each). The receptor's source is a person between 18 and 59 years old who received the Ad26.COV2.S COVID-19 vaccine or a placebo. The input for sequencing was peripheral blood, taken in a trial of Ad26.COV2.S vaccine versus placebo. The CDR3 spells CASSQAGAGDTDTQYF. CDR3 bases: TGCGCCAGCAGCCAAGCTGGGGCCGGGGACACAGATACGCAGTATTTT.